Listed below are T cell receptor beta chains from one sample, sequenced in a study of T cells in Graves' hyperthyroidism and ophthalmopathy. TCRdb recomputed calls from the multiplex PCR reads with MiXCR, one row per CDR3 protein. The sample lists roughly 570,000 distinct CDR3 sequences, around 14% seen once, with about 7% in the top ten. The specimen was blood. Receptor source: a woman in her thirties with Graves' hyperthyroidism. Each CDR3 is given with its conserved first and last residue. A D gene is named only where the DNA matches it firmly. The listing skips clone size in some rows; elsewhere it reads once, few, many or a size class.

d_call: TRBD2; v_call: TRBV5-5; clone_size: many; j_call: TRBJ2-3; cdr3_aa: CASSVVPGLATHTDTQYF; cdr3_nt: TGTGCCAGCAGCGTCGTTCCGGGACTAGCGACACACACAGATACGCAGTATTTT
d_call: TRBD2; v_call: TRBV7-3; clone_size: many; j_call: TRBJ2-3; cdr3_aa: CASSLNSMGAGALDTQYF; cdr3_nt: TGTGCCAGCAGCTTAAATTCAATGGGAGCGGGAGCTTTAGATACGCAGTATTTT
d_call: -; v_call: TRBV12-3/TRBV12-4; clone_size: many; j_call: TRBJ2-3; cdr3_aa: CASSWTPASTDTQYF; cdr3_nt: TGTGCCAGCAGTTGGACGCCTGCTAGCACAGATACGCAGTATTTT
d_call: -; v_call: TRBV6-2/TRBV6-3; clone_size: few; j_call: TRBJ2-7; cdr3_aa: CASSQTRGAYEQYF; cdr3_nt: TGTGCCAGCAGCCAGACCAGGGGTGCCTACGAGCAGTACTTC
d_call: -; v_call: TRBV12-3/TRBV12-4; clone_size: many; j_call: TRBJ2-5; cdr3_aa: CASSLVESGTQYF; cdr3_nt: TGTGCCAGCAGTTTGGTGGAGTCGGGGACCCAGTACTTC
d_call: -; v_call: TRBV20-1; clone_size: -; j_call: TRBJ2-1; cdr3_aa: CSAKSQGRGWNEQFF; cdr3_nt: TGCAGTGCCAAATCCCAGGGCCGGGGGTGGAATGAGCAGTTCTTC
d_call: TRBD2; v_call: TRBV28; clone_size: few; j_call: TRBJ2-1; cdr3_aa: CASSRRGGTSGRAGGFF; cdr3_nt: TGTGCCAGCAGTCGCCGCGGGGGGACTAGCGGGAGGGCCGGGGGGTTCTTC
d_call: TRBD2; v_call: TRBV29-1; clone_size: many; j_call: TRBJ2-7; cdr3_aa: CSVARGTSGSLKSWTYEQYF; cdr3_nt: TGCAGCGTAGCCCGCGGGACTAGCGGGAGTTTAAAGTCATGGACCTACGAGCAGTACTTC
d_call: -; v_call: TRBV3-1; clone_size: few; j_call: TRBJ2-6; cdr3_aa: CASSQDWGTGANVLTF; cdr3_nt: TGTGCCAGCAGCCAAGACTGGGGAACAGGGGCCAACGTCCTGACTTTC
d_call: -; v_call: TRBV5-1; clone_size: -; j_call: TRBJ2-1; cdr3_aa: CASSWVPYNEQFF; cdr3_nt: TGCGCCAGCAGCTGGGTCCCCTACAATGAGCAGTTCTTC
d_call: -; v_call: TRBV28; clone_size: many; j_call: TRBJ2-1; cdr3_aa: CASSSATGLDNEQFF; cdr3_nt: TGTGCCAGCAGTTCGGCGACAGGACTGGACAATGAGCAGTTCTTC
d_call: -; v_call: TRBV15; clone_size: -; j_call: TRBJ2-5; cdr3_aa: CATSRRRGRETQYF; cdr3_nt: TGTGCCACCAGCAGGAGGAGGGGCCGAGAGACCCAGTACTTC
d_call: -; v_call: TRBV19; clone_size: few; j_call: TRBJ2-7; cdr3_aa: CASSIDAGTNSEQYF; cdr3_nt: TGTGCCAGTAGTATAGACGCCGGGACCAATTCAGAGCAGTACTTC
d_call: TRBD2; v_call: TRBV7-8; clone_size: many; j_call: TRBJ2-5; cdr3_aa: CASSLVGAGVGETQYF; cdr3_nt: TGTGCCAGCAGCTTAGTGGGAGCGGGAGTAGGAGAGACCCAGTACTTC
d_call: -; v_call: TRBV5-1; clone_size: many; j_call: TRBJ1-2; cdr3_aa: CASSLQENYGYTF; cdr3_nt: TGCGCCAGCAGCTTACAGGAAAACTATGGCTACACCTTC
d_call: -; v_call: TRBV29-1; clone_size: -; j_call: TRBJ2-7; cdr3_aa: CSVAGGVSSGEQYF; cdr3_nt: TGCAGCGTTGCTGGGGGCGTCTCTTCCGGCGAGCAGTACTTC
d_call: -; v_call: TRBV4-3; clone_size: -; j_call: TRBJ2-1; cdr3_aa: CASSQDGQWTYNEQFF; cdr3_nt: TGCGCCAGCAGCCAAGATGGACAGTGGACCTACAATGAGCAGTTCTTC
d_call: -; v_call: TRBV10-2; clone_size: few; j_call: TRBJ2-1; cdr3_aa: CASSEPGVGHEQFF; cdr3_nt: TGCGCCAGCAGTGAGCCGGGAGTAGGGCATGAGCAGTTCTTC
d_call: -; v_call: TRBV11-2; clone_size: many; j_call: TRBJ2-7; cdr3_aa: CASSLDLNREAYEQYF; cdr3_nt: TGTGCCAGCAGCTTAGATTTAAACAGGGAGGCGTACGAGCAGTACTTC
d_call: TRBD2; v_call: TRBV6-2/TRBV6-3; clone_size: once; j_call: TRBJ2-7; cdr3_aa: CASRGTSGFLEQYF; cdr3_nt: TGTGCCAGCAGGGGGACTAGCGGGTTCCTCGAGCAGTACTTC
d_call: TRBD1; v_call: TRBV12-3/TRBV12-4; clone_size: -; j_call: TRBJ2-3; cdr3_aa: CASSPGTGGRTQYF; cdr3_nt: TGTGCCAGCAGTCCCGGGACAGGGGGCCGTACGCAGTATTTT
d_call: -; v_call: TRBV10-3; clone_size: many; j_call: TRBJ1-1; cdr3_aa: CAITRGGQSEEAFF; cdr3_nt: TGTGCCATCACCCGGGGTGGACAATCCGAGGAAGCTTTCTTT
d_call: -; v_call: TRBV7-9; clone_size: many; j_call: TRBJ2-3; cdr3_aa: CASSFMSDTQYF; cdr3_nt: TGTGCCAGCAGCTTTATGTCAGATACGCAGTATTTT
d_call: -; v_call: TRBV4-1; clone_size: -; j_call: TRBJ2-7; cdr3_aa: CASSRPGPEQYF; cdr3_nt: TGCGCCAGCAGCCGTCCGGGCCCAGAGCAGTACTTC
d_call: -; v_call: TRBV6-5; clone_size: -; j_call: TRBJ2-7; cdr3_aa: CASSYSRETYEQYF; cdr3_nt: TGTGCCAGCAGTTACTCTAGGGAAACCTACGAGCAGTACTTC
d_call: -; v_call: TRBV6-5; clone_size: -; j_call: TRBJ1-5; cdr3_aa: CASSYSRGWDQPQHF; cdr3_nt: TGTGCCAGCAGTTACTCAAGGGGTTGGGATCAGCCCCAGCATTTT
d_call: TRBD2; v_call: TRBV10-3; clone_size: -; j_call: TRBJ2-2; cdr3_aa: CAIRRTSGSTGELFF; cdr3_nt: TGTGCCATCAGAAGGACTAGCGGGAGCACCGGGGAGCTGTTTTTT
d_call: -; v_call: TRBV13; clone_size: many; j_call: TRBJ1-1; cdr3_aa: CASSSRDMDTEAFF; cdr3_nt: TGTGCCAGCAGCTCCCGGGACATGGACACTGAAGCTTTCTTT
d_call: -; v_call: TRBV4-1; clone_size: few; j_call: TRBJ2-7; cdr3_aa: CASSQVGGTGEQYF; cdr3_nt: TGCGCCAGCAGCCAAGTGGGCGGGACGGGTGAGCAGTACTTC
d_call: -; v_call: TRBV4-1; clone_size: once; j_call: TRBJ2-1; cdr3_aa: CASSQGFTQYNEQFF; cdr3_nt: TGCGCCAGCAGCCAAGGGTTCACACAGTACAATGAGCAGTTCTTC
d_call: TRBD2; v_call: TRBV7-2; clone_size: -; j_call: TRBJ2-7; cdr3_aa: CASSYRSGRPRSSYEQYF; cdr3_nt: TGTGCCAGCAGCTATCGTAGCGGGAGGCCAAGGAGCTCCTACGAGCAGTACTTC
d_call: TRBD2; v_call: TRBV12-3/TRBV12-4; clone_size: many; j_call: TRBJ2-2; cdr3_aa: CASSPLSLSREVFF; cdr3_nt: TGTGCCAGCAGTCCCTTATCTCTGTCGCGGGAGGTGTTTTTT
d_call: -; v_call: TRBV9; clone_size: -; j_call: TRBJ1-5; cdr3_aa: CASSTFGGDQPQHF; cdr3_nt: TGTGCCAGCAGCACATTCGGGGGAGATCAGCCCCAGCATTTT
d_call: TRBD2; v_call: TRBV28; clone_size: many; j_call: TRBJ2-5; cdr3_aa: CASSPYYQRGIQETQYF; cdr3_nt: TGTGCCAGCAGTCCCTACTACCAGCGGGGGATCCAAGAGACCCAGTACTTC
d_call: -; v_call: TRBV10-1; clone_size: few; j_call: TRBJ1-3; cdr3_aa: CASRKSSGNTIYF; cdr3_nt: TGCGCCAGCAGGAAGAGCTCTGGAAACACCATATATTTT
d_call: TRBD2; v_call: TRBV5-1; clone_size: many; j_call: TRBJ2-3; cdr3_aa: CASSAAGGPYGDTQYF; cdr3_nt: TGCGCCAGCAGCGCAGCGGGAGGGCCATATGGGGATACGCAGTATTTT
d_call: -; v_call: TRBV10-2; clone_size: many; j_call: TRBJ1-1; cdr3_aa: CASSEWVAGANTEAFF; cdr3_nt: TGCGCCAGCAGTGAGTGGGTGGCAGGGGCGAACACTGAAGCTTTCTTT
d_call: TRBD2; v_call: TRBV27; clone_size: few; j_call: TRBJ2-3; cdr3_aa: CASSLELAGVLDTQYF; cdr3_nt: TGTGCCAGCAGCCTCGAACTAGCGGGTGTTTTAGATACGCAGTATTTT
d_call: TRBD1; v_call: TRBV5-1; clone_size: many; j_call: TRBJ2-3; cdr3_aa: CASSDPGQITDTQYF; cdr3_nt: TGCGCCAGCAGCGATCCGGGACAGATCACAGATACGCAGTATTTT
d_call: -; v_call: TRBV6-5; clone_size: many; j_call: TRBJ2-1; cdr3_aa: CASSYSIPPSWSSYNEQFF; cdr3_nt: TGTGCCAGCAGTTACTCGATTCCCCCTTCATGGAGCTCCTACAATGAGCAGTTCTTC
d_call: -; v_call: TRBV18; clone_size: many; j_call: TRBJ2-3; cdr3_aa: CASSPRSLDTQYF; cdr3_nt: TGTGCCAGCTCACCACGGAGTTTAGATACGCAGTATTTT
d_call: TRBD2; v_call: TRBV12-3/TRBV12-4; clone_size: once; j_call: TRBJ2-1; cdr3_aa: CASSQGLAGGPRNNEQFF; cdr3_nt: TGTGCCAGCAGTCAAGGACTAGCGGGAGGGCCGAGGAACAATGAGCAGTTCTTC